Listed below are T cell receptor beta chains from one sample, sequenced in a study of T cell repertoires in cytomegalovirus infection. TCRdb used MiXCR to reprocess the reads, holding one entry per CDR3 protein. The sample carries a few hundred thousand distinct CDR3 sequences, around 27% recorded once. Material for sequencing was PBMCs. These receptors were taken from a human donor in good health (CMV status not recorded). Some clones in this sample may be carry-over from other donors' samples. Each CDR3 is given with its conserved first and last residue. Each record gives: D gene, V gene, CDR3 protein. The D gene is left open where the match is weak.

TRBD2 TRBV6-2/TRBV6-3 CASSWGLAGGTHEQYF
. TRBV12-3/TRBV12-4 CASSRRGFGNTIYF
. TRBV28 CASSPRGGQRYQETQYF
TRBD2 TRBV20-1 CSARHLAGGVDEQFF
TRBD2 TRBV5-3 CARSPREFGRKADTQYF
. TRBV24-1 CATSVVGPSVKQFF
TRBD2 TRBV20-1 CSASSGRHYEQYF
. TRBV6-1 CASSELGREPQHF
. TRBV4-3 CASSPENRPYDNEQFF
TRBD1 TRBV7-2 CASSLSASGTGGAQYF
TRBD1 TRBV20-1 CSAREAGGGNNPPQHF
. TRBV2 CASSGAGNTIYF
. TRBV11-2 CASSLMVRVRGTEAFF
TRBD1 TRBV10-2 CASSDGDRVYEQYF
. TRBV28 CASRRYLDGGELFF
TRBD2 TRBV30 CAWRAGRTGLAGGGSSYEQYF
TRBD1 TRBV7-2 CASSPLRTGRYNEQFF
TRBD2 TRBV28 CASRASGSYEQYF
TRBD2 TRBV7-9 CASSYLAGEDSYNEQFF
. TRBV10-1 CASSHTGTGELFF
. TRBV5-4 CASSPAEYRTQYF
. TRBV11-2 CASSLAATRVALSTDTQYF
TRBD1 TRBV7-9 CAGSLNARDRGSSNTGELFF
. TRBV7-7 CASSFHEWAVKSQETQYF
. TRBV28 CASSPPGGRTDTQYF
TRBD1 TRBV11-3 CASSLVGGLTWTGGGETQYF
. TRBV7-9 CASSPPLAGQIINYGYTF
. TRBV19 CASNPRSTDTQYF
. TRBV6-6 CARSSERHGGYTF
TRBD1 TRBV11-2 CASSLGTGIYSPLHF
. TRBV14 CASSQQSSSYNEQFF
TRBD1 TRBV14 CASSQGGTGRNEQFF
. TRBV5-6 CASSPGGNYNEQFF
TRBD2 TRBV7-2 CASSYSAGGLGKNIQYF
. TRBV7-9 CASSLVPQGQEQYF
. TRBV19 CASSIGGVPTPQNTEAFF
. TRBV6-8 CASSYVEIRLRAKNIQYF
. TRBV6-1 CASSEARGNYGYTF
. TRBV7-2 CASSLPLAGEQFF
TRBD2 TRBV3-1 CASSLQGLAGETQYF